This is a list of T cell receptor beta chains from one sample in a study of radiation and T cells in renal cell carcinoma. Sequenced by immunoSEQ multiplex PCR; TCRdb stores in-frame clones only, minus some. The repertoire holds about 83,000 clones, over 80% seen once, with more than 2% in the top ten. The sequencing here drew on blood, taken from a patient whose treatment included radiotherapy and nephrectomy. These receptors were collected from a woman in her sixties with renal cell carcinoma. The CDR3 runs from the conserved cysteine through the conserved F or W. A D gene is named only where the DNA matches it firmly. Expanded clones get a size class; other rows say once, few or many, or leave the size out.

TGTGCCAGCGGAAATCCGGGACTCGCTTCCTACGAGCAGTACTTC	CASGNPGLASYEQYF	-	TRBJ2-7	-	TRBV6-6
TGTGCCAGCAGCGTAGGGGGGACAGGTAAACTTGAAGCTTTCTTT	CASSVGGTGKLEAFF	TRBD1	TRBJ1-1	few	TRBV9
TGTGCCATCAGTCGGGACAGCAGAAACACCATATATTTT	CAISRDSRNTIYF	TRBD1	TRBJ1-3	once	TRBV10-3
TGTGCCAGCAGCGTGGGCGTCAGCTACGAGCAGTACTTC	CASSVGVSYEQYF	-	TRBJ2-7	-	TRBV9
TGTGCCAGCAGCTTAGGAGAGAAGGAGCTGTTTTTT	CASSLGEKELFF	-	TRBJ2-2	-	TRBV7-9
TGTGCCAGCAGTTTGGCCTCGTGGGATGGCTACACCTTC	CASSLASWDGYTF	-	TRBJ1-2	-	TRBV28
TGCGCCAGCAGCTTCGATTCGGATCCAGCTTTCTTT	CASSFDSDPAFF	-	TRBJ1-1	few	TRBV5-1
TGTGCCAGCAGTTACGACAGCCTGAACTACGAGCAGTACTTC	CASSYDSLNYEQYF	-	TRBJ2-7	-	TRBV6-5
TGTGCCAGTAGTATAGGGCGCAGTCCTTCCTACGAGCAGTACTTC	CASSIGRSPSYEQYF	-	TRBJ2-7	-	TRBV19
TGTGCCAGCAGTCCCCAGGACGGGCCGAGCACAGATACGCAGTATTTT	CASSPQDGPSTDTQYF	-	TRBJ2-3	-	TRBV27
TGTGCCAGCAGCCAGTTGGGGGAAAACTATAGCAATCAGCCCCAGCATTTT	CASSQLGENYSNQPQHF	-	TRBJ1-5	-	TRBV28
TGTGCCAGTAGTATGGGCAGGGCTAGCAATCAGCCCCAGCATTTT	CASSMGRASNQPQHF	-	TRBJ1-5	-	TRBV19
TGTGCCAGCAGCCGTAAATCATCCGGCACTGAAGCTTTCTTT	CASSRKSSGTEAFF	-	TRBJ1-1	-	TRBV5-6
TGCGCCAGCAGTCAACCTCTCGCCCTGTGGGATCAGCCCCAGCATTTT	CASSQPLALWDQPQHF	-	TRBJ1-5	-	TRBV23-1
TGCGCCAGCAGTGCATCAGGGGATGGAAACACCATATATTTT	CASSASGDGNTIYF	-	TRBJ1-3	-	TRBV10-1
TGTGCCAGCAGTTACTCGAGTCAGGGCCAAGAGACCCAGTACTTC	CASSYSSQGQETQYF	-	TRBJ2-5	-	TRBV6-6
TGTGCCAGCAAAAGGTCGGGGAGCAATCAGCCCCAGCATTTT	CASKRSGSNQPQHF	-	TRBJ1-5	few	TRBV28
TGTGCCAGCACCGTGACAGGGGGGGGTTACGAGCAGTACTTC	CASTVTGGGYEQYF	TRBD1	TRBJ2-7	-	TRBV6-5
TGTGCCAGCAGCTCCTACCTAATCGGGGGCGAGCAGTACTTC	CASSSYLIGGEQYF	-	TRBJ2-7	-	TRBV7-3
TGTGCCAGCAGTTTATCAAGAGGAGGGGGGAGACTGGGAGCTTTCTTT	CASSLSRGGGRLGAFF	-	TRBJ1-1	-	TRBV28
TGTGCCAGCTCACCACCTATGTCAGCAGATACGCAGTATTTT	CASSPPMSADTQYF	-	TRBJ2-3	-	TRBV18
TGTGCCAGCAACCCGGGGGGGAGGACCTCACCCCTCCACTTT	CASNPGGRTSPLHF	-	TRBJ1-6	-	TRBV28
TGCGCCAGCAGCTTACAGGGGATAGGAAACACCATATATTTT	CASSLQGIGNTIYF	TRBD1	TRBJ1-3	-	TRBV5-1
TGTGCCAGCAGTTACTTCGGGACGGCCCAAGAGACCCAGTACTTC	CASSYFGTAQETQYF	-	TRBJ2-5	-	TRBV6-6
TGTGCCAGCAGTCCCCCCGGACAGCTCCTCAATGAGCAGTTCTTC	CASSPPGQLLNEQFF	-	TRBJ2-1	-	TRBV28
TGTGCCAGCAGCTTAGATGGGGACCCGAGCACAGATACGCAGTATTTT	CASSLDGDPSTDTQYF	-	TRBJ2-3	-	TRBV7-2
TGTGCCAGCAGCTCCCGGAGGCAGGGAAACACTGAAGCTTTCTTT	CASSSRRQGNTEAFF	-	TRBJ1-1	-	TRBV21-1
TGTGCCACCAGCAGGGGGACAGGAGTTGCCAATCAGCCCCAGCATTTT	CATSRGTGVANQPQHF	TRBD1	TRBJ1-5	-	TRBV15
TGTGCCAGCAGCCCCACGGAAGGAGAAGGCTACACCTTC	CASSPTEGEGYTF	-	TRBJ1-2	once	TRBV9
TGTGCCAGCAGCTTAGAAGGGGCTAATTCACCCCTCCACTTT	CASSLEGANSPLHF	-	TRBJ1-6	-	TRBV7-2
TGTGCCAGCGGACAGGGGGCTGTGGCTTTCTTT	CASGQGAVAFF	TRBD1	TRBJ1-1	-	TRBV7-3
TGCAGCGTTGTGCAGGGGGGGAACACTGAAGCTTTCTTT	CSVVQGGNTEAFF	TRBD1	TRBJ1-1	-	TRBV29-1
TGCAGCGTCAGGACAGAAATGAACACTGAAGCTTTCTTT	CSVRTEMNTEAFF	-	TRBJ1-1	-	TRBV29-1
TGCGCCAGCAGTCAGGAGGACTACGAGCAGTACTTC	CASSQEDYEQYF	-	TRBJ2-7	-	TRBV5-1
TGCGCCAGCAGCCAATCGGGACGGTCCTACGAGCAGTACTTC	CASSQSGRSYEQYF	-	TRBJ2-7	-	TRBV4-1
TGTGCCAGCAGCCCAAGGGGAGGGATTGGAGCTTTCTTT	CASSPRGGIGAFF	-	TRBJ1-1	-	TRBV7-9
TGCGCCAGCAGCCTCCGGACAGGGAGCTATGGCTACACCTTC	CASSLRTGSYGYTF	TRBD1	TRBJ1-2	-	TRBV5-1
TGTGCCAGCAGATCCGGGACGGAAAACACTGAAGCTTTCTTT	CASRSGTENTEAFF	-	TRBJ1-1	-	TRBV27
TGCAGCGTTGAAATAGAACTGGACACTGAAGCTTTCTTT	CSVEIELDTEAFF	-	TRBJ1-1	-	TRBV29-1
TGTGCCAGCAGCGTAGAACAGGGGGGGGCAGATACGCAGTATTTT	CASSVEQGGADTQYF	-	TRBJ2-3	-	TRBV9
TGTGCCACTTCTTGGACCGGCAGCACTGAAGCTTTCTTT	CATSWTGSTEAFF	-	TRBJ1-1	-	TRBV5-6
TGCGCCAGCAGCTTGGGAGGCCCAGGACCTTTCTCTGGAAACACCATATATTTT	CASSLGGPGPFSGNTIYF	-	TRBJ1-3	-	TRBV5-1
TGTGCCAGCAGGGTAGCGGGGGGGTCCGGGGAGCTGTTTTTT	CASRVAGGSGELFF	TRBD2	TRBJ2-2	-	TRBV27
TGTGCCAGCAGCGTGGAGAGTGTGGGGGCGTACAATGAGCAGTTCTTC	CASSVESVGAYNEQFF	-	TRBJ2-1	-	TRBV9
TGCGCCAGCAGCCATATAGTAGAGAACACCGGGGAGCTGTTTTTT	CASSHIVENTGELFF	-	TRBJ2-2	once	TRBV4-1
TGTGCCAGCAGCTTACAGCCAAGGGAGCAGTTCTTC	CASSLQPREQFF	-	TRBJ2-1	once	TRBV5-6
TGTGCCAGCAGCTCGACAGACTATGGCTACACCTTC	CASSSTDYGYTF	-	TRBJ1-2	-	TRBV7-9
TGTGCCAGCAGTTACGGGAACCCCGGGACAGGGATTGAGCAGTTCTTC	CASSYGNPGTGIEQFF	TRBD1	TRBJ2-1	-	TRBV6-5
TGTGCCAGCAAAGGGACAGGTGACCAAGAGACCCAGTACTTC	CASKGTGDQETQYF	TRBD1	TRBJ2-5	-	TRBV9
TGTGCCAGCAGTGGATACGGGGAAGGACCCCAGCATTTT	CASSGYGEGPQHF	-	TRBJ1-5	-	TRBV25-1
TGTGCCAGCAGTCCGTCAGGGACAGGGCTCTGGAATGAGCAGTTCTTC	CASSPSGTGLWNEQFF	TRBD1	TRBJ2-1	-	TRBV2
TGTGCCAGCTCACCACCGCCTAGCGGGGGGGTAGCCAAAAACATTCAGTACTTC	CASSPPPSGGVAKNIQYF	TRBD2	TRBJ2-4	-	TRBV18
TGTGCCAGCAGTCCTTCCGGGACTAGCGGGAATCATCGGGAGCTGTTTTTT	CASSPSGTSGNHRELFF	TRBD2	TRBJ2-2	-	TRBV4-2
TGTGCCAGCAGTTGGGGACAGGGCTATACGCAGTATTTT	CASSWGQGYTQYF	TRBD1	TRBJ2-3	-	TRBV27
TGTGCCAGTACCGGGACAGTCGGTACGCAGTATTTT	CASTGTVGTQYF	TRBD1	TRBJ2-3	-	TRBV19
TGTGCCAGCAGCTTTGGACAGGGGCGAGAAGCTTTCTTT	CASSFGQGREAFF	TRBD1	TRBJ1-1	-	TRBV6-5
TGTGCCTCGGACAGGGGTTACAATGAGCAGTTCTTC	CASDRGYNEQFF	TRBD1	TRBJ2-1	-	TRBV30
TGTGCCAGCAGCTTTAGGGTAGACCCCAACACCGGGGAGCTGTTTTTT	CASSFRVDPNTGELFF	-	TRBJ2-2	-	TRBV5-4